Listed below are T cell receptor beta chains from one sample, sequenced in a study of blood T cell repertoires in COVID-19. The data were produced by immunoSEQ multiplex PCR, yet TCRdb's version contains in-frame clones alone and is incomplete. The repertoire holds about 220,000 clones, with roughly 84% as singletons. Sequenced material: peripheral blood. Receptors originate from an elderly woman with acute or convalescent COVID-19. Both conserved end residues are part of each CDR3. D genes are given only for firm matches. Clone sizes are given selectively: once, few, many, or a class where the clone is expanded.

J gene: TRBJ2-3
V gene: TRBV4-2
clone size: .
D gene: TRBD2
CDR3 DNA: TGTGCCAGCAGCCAAGAAAGGACTAGAGGGGGCACAGATACGCAGTATTTT
CDR3 protein: CASSQERTRGGTDTQYF

J gene: TRBJ2-3
V gene: TRBV6-6
clone size: few
D gene: TRBD2
CDR3 DNA: TGTGCCAGCAGACCGGGACTAGCGGGGGGGGATACGCAGTATTTT
CDR3 protein: CASRPGLAGGDTQYF

J gene: TRBJ1-1
V gene: TRBV11-2
clone size: .
D gene: .
CDR3 DNA: TGTGCCAGCAGCTTAGATGGAGGGGCGGGCACTGAAGCTTTCTTT
CDR3 protein: CASSLDGGAGTEAFF

J gene: TRBJ1-1
V gene: TRBV11-3
clone size: .
D gene: .
CDR3 DNA: TGTGCCAGCAGCCCAGGACGGGATAACACTGAAGCTTTCTTT
CDR3 protein: CASSPGRDNTEAFF

J gene: TRBJ1-1
V gene: TRBV5-8
clone size: few
D gene: .
CDR3 DNA: TGTGCCAGCAGCTCAAGTATAGGACAGACCTTGAACACTGAAGCTTTCTTT
CDR3 protein: CASSSSIGQTLNTEAFF

J gene: TRBJ1-5
V gene: TRBV5-6
clone size: .
D gene: .
CDR3 DNA: TGTGCCAGCAGCCGAGGGGCGGGGAATCAGCCCCAGCATTTT
CDR3 protein: CASSRGAGNQPQHF

J gene: TRBJ1-2
V gene: TRBV10-2
clone size: .
D gene: .
CDR3 DNA: TGCGCCAGCAGTGGAGGGTATGGCTACACCTTC
CDR3 protein: CASSGGYGYTF

J gene: TRBJ1-2
V gene: TRBV28
clone size: .
D gene: .
CDR3 DNA: TGTGCCAGCAGTTTCGGAATCAGGGGTTTTAACTATGGCTACACCTTC
CDR3 protein: CASSFGIRGFNYGYTF

J gene: TRBJ1-1
V gene: TRBV24-1
clone size: .
D gene: TRBD1
CDR3 DNA: TGTGCCACCAGTGGGCCGGGACAGGGGGCTTCGAAAGCTTTCTTT
CDR3 protein: CATSGPGQGASKAFF

J gene: TRBJ2-4
V gene: TRBV7-2
clone size: .
D gene: TRBD2
CDR3 DNA: TGTGCCAGCAGCTTAAACGGGGGGGCCTCCAAAAACATTCAGTACTTC
CDR3 protein: CASSLNGGASKNIQYF

J gene: TRBJ2-3
V gene: TRBV10-3
clone size: .
D gene: .
CDR3 DNA: TGTGCCATACTGGCGGGGGATACGCAGTATTTT
CDR3 protein: CAILAGDTQYF

J gene: TRBJ2-3
V gene: TRBV9
clone size: .
D gene: .
CDR3 DNA: TGTGCCAGCAGCCTCACAGGAACCGCAGATACGCAGTATTTT
CDR3 protein: CASSLTGTADTQYF

J gene: TRBJ2-7
V gene: TRBV23-1
clone size: once
D gene: .
CDR3 DNA: TGCGCCAGCAGTCAAGTCCGCCAGGGGCCCAACGAGCAGTACTTC
CDR3 protein: CASSQVRQGPNEQYF

J gene: TRBJ1-1
V gene: TRBV7-2
clone size: .
D gene: TRBD1
CDR3 DNA: TGTGCCAGCAGCTTAGCGGGACAGGGTACTGAAGCTTTCTTT
CDR3 protein: CASSLAGQGTEAFF

J gene: TRBJ1-1
V gene: TRBV3-1/TRBV3-2
clone size: .
D gene: .
CDR3 DNA: TGTGCCAGCAGCCAAGACCTTCGGGCTGAAGCTTTCTTT
CDR3 protein: CASSQDLRAEAFF

J gene: TRBJ1-6
V gene: TRBV12-3/TRBV12-4
clone size: .
D gene: .
CDR3 DNA: TGTGCCAGCAGTTTAAATGTAGAATCACCCCTCCACTTT
CDR3 protein: CASSLNVESPLHF

J gene: TRBJ2-3
V gene: TRBV7-3
clone size: .
D gene: TRBD2
CDR3 DNA: TGTGCCAGCAGCCTGACTAGCGGGGGCACAGATACGCAGTATTTT
CDR3 protein: CASSLTSGGTDTQYF

J gene: TRBJ1-1
V gene: TRBV2
clone size: .
D gene: TRBD1
CDR3 DNA: TGTGCCAGCAGGAACAGGGGCAAAAGGACTGAAGCTTTCTTT
CDR3 protein: CASRNRGKRTEAFF

J gene: TRBJ1-2
V gene: TRBV30
clone size: .
D gene: TRBD1
CDR3 DNA: TGTGCCTGGAGTGTACTTGGGACAGGGGGAGATGGCTACACCTTC
CDR3 protein: CAWSVLGTGGDGYTF

J gene: TRBJ2-1
V gene: TRBV7-6
clone size: few
D gene: TRBD2
CDR3 DNA: TGTGCCAGCAGCTCTAAGCGGGGGGGTAACAATGAGCAGTTCTTC
CDR3 protein: CASSSKRGGNNEQFF

J gene: TRBJ1-2
V gene: TRBV4-2
clone size: .
D gene: .
CDR3 DNA: TGTGCCAGCAGCCAAGAACCCCTAGGCCTCGGGGGCTACACCTTC
CDR3 protein: CASSQEPLGLGGYTF

J gene: TRBJ1-6
V gene: TRBV3-1/TRBV3-2
clone size: .
D gene: TRBD1
CDR3 DNA: TGTGCCAGCAGGAGACAGGGAGAGTATAATTCACCCCTCCACTTT
CDR3 protein: CASRRQGEYNSPLHF

J gene: TRBJ1-1
V gene: TRBV5-1
clone size: .
D gene: .
CDR3 DNA: TGCGCCAGCAGCTTGGCCGGGGGTGCGGGCACTGAAGCTTTCTTT
CDR3 protein: CASSLAGGAGTEAFF

J gene: TRBJ2-7
V gene: TRBV20-1
clone size: .
D gene: .
CDR3 DNA: TGCAGTGCTAGTCTAGGGGCCTTCTCCTACGAGCAGTACTTC
CDR3 protein: CSASLGAFSYEQYF

J gene: TRBJ1-3
V gene: TRBV3-1/TRBV3-2
clone size: once
D gene: .
CDR3 DNA: TGTGCCAGCAGCCAAACAGGGATAAGTGGAAACACCATATATTTT
CDR3 protein: CASSQTGISGNTIYF

J gene: TRBJ2-3
V gene: TRBV2
clone size: .
D gene: .
CDR3 DNA: TGTGCCAGCAGTGAAGACTGGCTAGGCACAGATACGCAGTATTTT
CDR3 protein: CASSEDWLGTDTQYF

J gene: TRBJ1-3
V gene: TRBV6-5
clone size: .
D gene: .
CDR3 DNA: TGTGCCAGCAGTTACCAGTTCCTCTCTGGAAACACCATATATTTT
CDR3 protein: CASSYQFLSGNTIYF

J gene: TRBJ1-1
V gene: TRBV9
clone size: .
D gene: .
CDR3 DNA: TGTGCCAGCAGCTTCTCGGCCAGGGACACTGAAGCTTTCTTT
CDR3 protein: CASSFSARDTEAFF

J gene: TRBJ1-4
V gene: TRBV19
clone size: once
D gene: TRBD1
CDR3 DNA: TGTGCCAGTAGTCCCTGGGACAGGGAGAGTGAAAAACTGTTTTTT
CDR3 protein: CASSPWDRESEKLFF

J gene: TRBJ2-3
V gene: TRBV12-3/TRBV12-4
clone size: .
D gene: .
CDR3 DNA: TGTGCCAGCAGTTTTCGGGATACGCAGTATTTT
CDR3 protein: CASSFRDTQYF

J gene: TRBJ2-3
V gene: TRBV11-2
clone size: .
D gene: .
CDR3 DNA: TGTGCCAGCAGCGGCGGGGCTAGCACAGATACGCAGTATTTT
CDR3 protein: CASSGGASTDTQYF

J gene: TRBJ2-1
V gene: TRBV12-3/TRBV12-4
clone size: few
D gene: .
CDR3 DNA: TGTGCCAGCAGTTTGTGGCAGGACAATGAGCAGTTCTTC
CDR3 protein: CASSLWQDNEQFF

J gene: TRBJ2-5
V gene: TRBV4-2
clone size: .
D gene: TRBD2
CDR3 DNA: TGTGCCAGCAGCCGACTGACTAGCGGGGATGGACAAGAGACCCAGTACTTC
CDR3 protein: CASSRLTSGDGQETQYF

J gene: TRBJ1-3
V gene: TRBV7-3
clone size: .
D gene: .
CDR3 DNA: TGTGCCAGCAGCTTAGGGCAGGCAGACTCTGGAAACACCATATATTTT
CDR3 protein: CASSLGQADSGNTIYF

J gene: TRBJ1-2
V gene: TRBV3-1/TRBV3-2
clone size: .
D gene: TRBD1
CDR3 DNA: TGTGCCAGCAGCCCGGGACAGGGAGGCTATGGCTACACCTTC
CDR3 protein: CASSPGQGGYGYTF